This entry lists 5 T cell receptor beta chains sequenced from one sample in a study of early T cells in non-severe SARS-CoV-2 infection. MiXCR, run by TCRdb on the 5' RACE reads, gives a single entry per CDR3 protein. In the table there are 64,000 or so distinct CDR3 sequences, about an eighth of which are singletons. Sequencing used whole blood. The receptors derive from an adult who was a healthcare worker with PCR-confirmed SARS-CoV-2 infection or an uninfected control (not recorded which).

The chain couples TRBV5-1 to TRBJ1-1, with D tentatively TRBD1 (5 bases). The CDR3 consists of 14 residues. Looked up from germline, CDR1 is SGHRS and CDR2 is YFSETQ. Trimming removed 0 bases from V and 3 bases from J, with 9 bases in between. The CDR3 nucleotides read TGCGCCAGCAGCTTGGCCGGCAGGGACACTGAAGCTTTCTTT. It translates to CASSLAGRDTEAFF.

The genes are TRBV20-1 and TRBJ2-1; 10 nucleotides match TRBD2. From germline, CDR1 is DFQATT and CDR2 SNEGSKA (reference sequence). The CDR3 extends over 15 amino acids. Germline trimming cut 0 bases from V and 5 bases from J; bases unmatched to any gene: 4. The CDR3 reads CSARDLSGGDNEQFF. CDR3 bases: TGCAGTGCTAGAGACCTCAGCGGGGGGGACAATGAGCAGTTCTTC.

This clonotype showed up many times. This chain joins TRBV25-1 and TRBJ1-4; TRBD1 matches 7 bases. The CDR3 has 15 amino acids. V lost 5 bases to trimming and J lost 4 bases; unmatched junction nucleotides: 7. Germline V gene sequence: CDR1 MGHDK, CDR2 SYGVNS. CDR3: CASSQRDSLNEKLFF. DNA for the CDR3: TGTGCCAGCAGTCAACGGGACAGTCTTAATGAAAAACTGTTTTTT. Together with reference TRBV25-1 and TRBJ1-4, the CDR3 gives the full variable domain: EADIYQTPRYLVIGTGKKITLECSQTMGHDKMYWYQQDPGMELHLIHYSYGVNSTEKGDLSSESTVSRIRTEHFPLTLESARPSHTSQYLCASSQRDSLNEKLFFGSGTQLSVL.

V gene TRBV11-2 combines with J gene TRBJ2-7; weak D call: TRBD2 (6 bases). The CDR3 is made up of 15 amino acids. The V end was cut by 4 bases, the J end by 2 bases, with 15 bases between. Germline lookup yields CDR1 SGHAT and CDR2 FQNNGV. In DNA form, the CDR3 reads TGTGCCAGCAGCTCCCTACCCCGCGGGACCTACGAGCAGTACTTC. It translates to CASSSLPRGTYEQYF.

The V call is TRBV5-1, the J call TRBJ2-7; D unclear. Trimming took 1 base from V and 4 from J, leaving 6 bases between them. This CDR3 spans 12 amino acids. Per the germline V gene, CDR1 is SGHRS and CDR2 is YFSETQ. As DNA, the CDR3 is TGCGCCAGCAGCTTGTCTGCGTACGAGCAGTACTTC. It translates to CASSLSAYEQYF.